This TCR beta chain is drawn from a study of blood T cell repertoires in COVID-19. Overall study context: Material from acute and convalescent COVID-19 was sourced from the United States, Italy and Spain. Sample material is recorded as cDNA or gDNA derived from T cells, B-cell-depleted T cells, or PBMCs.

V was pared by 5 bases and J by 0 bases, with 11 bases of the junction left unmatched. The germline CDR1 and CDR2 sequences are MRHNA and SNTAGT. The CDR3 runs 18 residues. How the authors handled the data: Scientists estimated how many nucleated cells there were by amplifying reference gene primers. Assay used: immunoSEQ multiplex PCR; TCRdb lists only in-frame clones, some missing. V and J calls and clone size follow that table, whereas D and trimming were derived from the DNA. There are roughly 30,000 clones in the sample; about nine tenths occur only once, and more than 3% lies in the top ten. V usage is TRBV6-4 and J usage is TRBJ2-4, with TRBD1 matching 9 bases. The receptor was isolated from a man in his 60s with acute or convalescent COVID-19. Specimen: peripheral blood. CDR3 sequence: CASSRPPGQGIAKNIQYF. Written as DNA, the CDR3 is TGTGCCAGCAGTCGCCCCCCGGGACAGGGAATAGCCAAAAACATTCAGTACTTC.